This TCR beta chain derives from a study of OX40 agonist ivuxolimab in advanced cancers. Study-wide context: Ivuxolimab, which targeted the costimulatory receptor OX40 (CD134), was an agonistic, fully human IgG2 monoclonal antibody. Intravenous ivuxolimab was administered to patients every 2 weeks at six dose levels: 0.01, 0.1, 0.3, 1.5, 3 and 10 mg/kg. Of the roughly 52 patients in dose escalation, about 20 had hepatocellular carcinoma, about 15 had melanoma, 9 had renal cell carcinoma and 9 had head and neck cancer. A male proportion of under 85% and a mean age of about 60 years, ranging from 23 to 79, were recorded for the dose-escalation cohort. Prior anti-PD-1, anti-PD-L1 or anti-CTLA-4 therapy was permitted, and approximately 42% of dose-escalation patients had received checkpoint inhibitors. Partial responses occurred in three dose-escalation patients: two with cutaneous melanoma and one with hepatocellular carcinoma. The purpose of peripheral TCRbeta sequencing was to test whether ivuxolimab changed TCR sequence diversity and led to clonal T-cell expansion. The paper reports the monotherapy dose-escalation portion (N of about 47 patients) of the phase I ivuxolimab trial.

On this clone: No cognate antigen has been identified for it. Qualities for individual bases were not recorded, and no much larger clone is one base off.

Patients with a history of autoimmune disease or receiving systemic immunosuppression were excluded from the trial. Peripheral blood for TCR sequencing was collected from all dose cohorts at baseline, on cycle 4 day 1, and on cycle 7 day 1. Samples were obtained from an open-label, multicenter, first-in-human phase I dose-escalation trial of ivuxolimab. Adults with locally advanced or metastatic melanoma, renal cell, hepatocellular, or head and neck squamous cell carcinoma were enrolled in the trial. Before TCR sequencing, CD4+ T cells and CD8+ T cells were sorted from peripheral blood as separate populations. Beyond this particular receptor, the publication reports: On average, CD8+ T cells showed more expanded clones than CD4+ T cells after ivuxolimab. In the 0.1-3.0 mg/kg groups, partial responders had among the lowest normalized peripheral clonal expansion, particularly in CD8+ T cells. At doses from 0.1 to 3.0 mg/kg, clonal expansion was seen in both CD4+ and CD8+ blood T cells between baseline and week 6. Low levels of normalized T-cell clonal expansion were also seen in some patients who did not respond. Antigen specificity was not determined for the clonally expanded peripheral T cells.

Genomic DNA was isolated from the sorted cells so that the TCRbeta CDR3 region could be sequenced. The immunoSEQ Assay was used to sequence the TCRbeta CDR3 regions. TCRdb provides this immuneACCESS table in a form limited to in-frame rearrangements. Some clones are lacking; in checked studies, under half of them reflect an unresolved V gene, and why the rest are absent is not known. This sample is represented by some 47,000 clones; 60% to 85% of them were singletons. The ten largest account for approximately 2.1% of the sample. The origin of this receptor is an adult with an advanced solid tumor such as melanoma, head and neck, liver or kidney cancer. The material sequenced was CD4+ or CD8+ T cells sorted from blood, taken in a trial of the OX40 agonist ivuxolimab.

The CDR3 region: CASSVGQGVSQPQHF. The nucleotides read TGTGCCAGCAGCGTAGGACAGGGGGTTAGTCAGCCCCAGCATTTT. The sequence joins TRBV9 to TRBJ1-5; 9 middle bases align to TRBD1. The CDR3 covers 15 residues, taking in both the cysteine and the phenylalanine. Of all the DNA, just the CDR3 is kept, 45 bases in frame from base 1. Relative to germline, V is missing 0 bases and J is missing 6 bases, with 4 bases of the junction outside any gene match. Reading the germline V gene gives CDR1 SGDLS and CDR2 YYNGEE.